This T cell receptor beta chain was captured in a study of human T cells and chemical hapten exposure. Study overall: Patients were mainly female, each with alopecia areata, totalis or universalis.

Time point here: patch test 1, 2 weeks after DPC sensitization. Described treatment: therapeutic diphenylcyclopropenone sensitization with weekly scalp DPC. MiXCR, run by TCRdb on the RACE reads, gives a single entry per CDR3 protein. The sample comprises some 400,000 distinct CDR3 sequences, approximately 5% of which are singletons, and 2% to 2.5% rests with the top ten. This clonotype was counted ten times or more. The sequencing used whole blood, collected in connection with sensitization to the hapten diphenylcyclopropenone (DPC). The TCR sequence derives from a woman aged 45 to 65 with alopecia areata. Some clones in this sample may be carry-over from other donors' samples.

The CDR3 protein is CASSPLPGGYEKLFF. Here the CDR3 DNA reads TGTGCCAGCTCACCACTCCCAGGGGGCTATGAAAAACTGTTTTTT. The chain employs TRBV18 and TRBJ1-4; 8 nucleotides match TRBD1. Germline assignment: CDR1 KGHSH and CDR2 LQKENI. The V segment lost 1 base and the J segment 6 bases; nucleotides outside the gene matches: 4. This CDR3 is 15 amino acids long.